This T cell receptor beta chain originates from a study of blood T cell repertoires in COVID-19. Original processing notes: Reference gene primer amplification gave estimated nucleated cell counts. Libraries were prepared by immunoSEQ multiplex PCR; TCRdb keeps only in-frame clonotypes and omits some of them. Clone size and the V and J calls come from that table; the DNA yielded D and trimming. The sample lists about 350,000 clones, around 90% occurring once. Seattle researchers signed up patients amid active infection and tracked them longitudinally. The germline CDR1 and CDR2 sequences are DFQATT and SNEGSKA (reference sequence). V lost 6 bases and J 6 bases, leaving 11 bases between the germline ends. The CDR3 length is 11 residues.

This rearrangement joins TRBV20-1 to TRBJ1-1; D is ambiguous. This clonotype was obtained from a woman aged 60-70 years with COVID-19, enrolled during active disease. Specimen: peripheral blood. The CDR3 sequence is CSAGPGAEAFF. CDR3 coding DNA: TGCAGTGCGGGCCCCGGGGCTGAAGCTTTCTTT.